This T cell receptor (beta chain) was observed in a study of blood T cell repertoires in COVID-19. Turning to the study itself: PBMCs, B-cell-depleted T cells, or T cells provided the cDNA or gDNA that made up the material.

Generated by immunoSEQ multiplex PCR, the TCRdb table keeps only in-frame clones and is missing some. Of approximately 110,000 clones in the sample, over 65% were seen once. The trim removed 1 base at V and 10 bases at J, leaving 9 bases unmatched. The germline gives CDR1 SGHTA, CDR2 FQGNSA. The CDR3 contains 15 residues. Sequencing was carried out using peripheral blood. The chain combines TRBV7-2 with TRBJ1-4; 7 bases are shared with TRBD1. This clonotype was obtained from a human donor with acute or convalescent COVID-19. The donor label of this sample is uncertain. The DNA of the CDR3 is TGTGCCAGCAGCTTAGTTGGTCAGGGGGATGGAAAACTGTTTTTT. Translating it yields CASSLVGQGDGKLFF. Supplemented by reference TRBV7-2 and TRBJ1-4, the full variable domain reads GAGVSQSPSNKVTEKGKDVELRCDPISGHTALYWYRQSLGQGLEFLIYFQGNSAPDKSGLPSDRFSAERTGGSVSTLTIQRTQQEDSAVYLCASSLVGQGDGKLFFGSGTQLSVL.